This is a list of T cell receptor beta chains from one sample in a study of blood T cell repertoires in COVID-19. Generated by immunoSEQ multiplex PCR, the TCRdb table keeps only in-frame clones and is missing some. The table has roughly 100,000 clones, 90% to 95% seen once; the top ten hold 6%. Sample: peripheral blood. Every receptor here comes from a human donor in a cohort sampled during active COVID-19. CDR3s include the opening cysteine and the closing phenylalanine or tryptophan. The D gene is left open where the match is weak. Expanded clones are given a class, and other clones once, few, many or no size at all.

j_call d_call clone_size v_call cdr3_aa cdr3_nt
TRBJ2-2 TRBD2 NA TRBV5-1 CASSLRVQRGSGELFF TGCGCCAGCAGCCTAAGGGTCCAGCGGGGAAGCGGGGAGCTGTTTTTT
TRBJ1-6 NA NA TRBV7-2 CASSFNNSPLHF TGTGCCAGCAGCTTCAATAATTCACCCCTCCACTTT
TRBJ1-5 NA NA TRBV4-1 CASSQDGQPQHF TGCGCCAGCAGCCAAGACGGTCAGCCCCAGCATTTT
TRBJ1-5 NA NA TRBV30 CAWSSGYLGNQPQHF TGTGCCTGGAGTTCGGGGTACCTGGGCAATCAGCCCCAGCATTTT
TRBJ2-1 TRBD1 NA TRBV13 CASSLRGQGVNEQFF TGTGCCAGCAGCTTACGAGGACAGGGAGTAAATGAGCAGTTCTTC
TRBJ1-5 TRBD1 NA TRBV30 CAWSAGTGRQPQHF TGTGCCTGGAGTGCTGGGACAGGTCGCCAGCCCCAGCATTTT
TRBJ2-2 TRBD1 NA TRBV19 CASGAGTVLTGGELFF TGTGCCAGTGGGGCCGGGACAGTCCTCACGGGCGGGGAGCTGTTTTTT
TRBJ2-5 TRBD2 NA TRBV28 CASSDSWTSGGFQETQYF TGTGCCAGCAGCGACAGTTGGACTAGCGGGGGTTTCCAAGAGACCCAGTACTTC
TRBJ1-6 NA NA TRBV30 CAWSDNSPLHF TGTGCCTGGAGCGATAATTCACCCCTCCACTTT
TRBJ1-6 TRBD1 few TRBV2 CASRRQGNNSPLHF TGTGCCAGCAGAAGACAGGGGAATAATTCACCCCTCCACTTT
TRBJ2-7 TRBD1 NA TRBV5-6 CASSRPGQGIYEQYF TGTGCCAGCAGCCGACCGGGACAGGGCATCTACGAGCAGTACTTC
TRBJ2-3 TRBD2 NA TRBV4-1 CASSQYTSASTDTQYF TGCGCCAGCAGCCAGTATACTAGCGCAAGCACAGATACGCAGTATTTT
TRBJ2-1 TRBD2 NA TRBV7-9 CASSLDRRASGLDEQFF TGTGCCAGCAGCTTAGATAGGAGGGCTAGCGGGTTGGATGAGCAGTTCTTC
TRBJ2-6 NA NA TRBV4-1 CASSLRGDPGANVLTF TGCGCCAGCAGCTTACGCGGGGATCCTGGGGCCAACGTCCTGACTTTC
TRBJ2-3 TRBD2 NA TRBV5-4 CASSVLAGGDTQYF TGTGCCAGCAGCGTACTAGCGGGGGGAGATACGCAGTATTTT
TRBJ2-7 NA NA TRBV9 CASSVGLSGSYEQYF TGTGCCAGCAGCGTAGGCCTATCGGGGAGCTACGAGCAGTACTTC
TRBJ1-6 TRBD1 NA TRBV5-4 CASSFGQGAYNSPLHF TGTGCCAGCAGCTTCGGACAGGGCGCCTATAATTCACCCCTCCACTTT
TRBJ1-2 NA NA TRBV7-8 CASSLKQGSSYGYTF TGTGCCAGCAGCTTAAAACAGGGATCAAGCTATGGCTACACCTTC
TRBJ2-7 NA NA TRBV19 CASSIQDHPYEQYF TGTGCCAGTAGTATTCAGGATCATCCCTACGAGCAGTACTTC
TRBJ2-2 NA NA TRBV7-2 CASSLAQLTGELFF TGTGCCAGCAGCTTAGCACAGCTCACCGGGGAGCTGTTTTTT
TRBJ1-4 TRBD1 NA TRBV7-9 CASSHPGTGREKLFF TGTGCCAGCAGCCATCCCGGGACAGGCCGAGAAAAACTGTTTTTT